What follows are 3 T cell receptor beta chains derived from one specimen sequenced in a study of T cells in Graves' hyperthyroidism and ophthalmopathy. RNA transcripts yielded amplified TCR beta CDR3 regions. With the HTBI primer set, the TCR CDR3 went through a first round of RT-PCR. TCRdb ran MiXCR on the multiplex PCR reads and lists one entry per CDR3 protein. Of 250,000 or so distinct CDR3 sequences in the sample, roughly 15% were seen once. The source material was blood. Receptors were obtained from a young woman with Graves' ophthalmopathy.

This clonotype was detected many times. The chain carries TRBV4-1 and TRBJ1-1; a weak D match, TRBD1 (5 bases). Germline loops: CDR1 MGHRA, CDR2 YSYEKL. The germline V and J ends were trimmed by 3 bases and 0 bases, with 11 bases remaining between them. This CDR3 has 15 residues. Here the CDR3 DNA reads TGCGCCAGCAGCCAGGCCCAGGGATTGAACACTGAAGCTTTCTTT. Its translation is CASSQAQGLNTEAFF.

This clonotype was seen ten or more times. The genes are TRBV2 and TRBJ1-1; D gene uncertain. Trimming removed 6 bases from V and 1 base from J, with 12 bases in between. The germline gives CDR1 SNHLY, CDR2 FYNNEI. The CDR3 is 14 amino acids. DNA for the CDR3: TGTGCCAGCAGCCCGGGTCTTTCGAACACTGAAGCTTTCTTT. As protein: CASSPGLSNTEAFF.

In its sample, this clonotype was seen many times. The CDR3 sequence is CAVGRELFF. The DNA for the CDR3 is TGTGCCGTGGGCAGGGAGCTGTTTTTT. The genes are TRBV6-1 and TRBJ2-2; D gene ambiguous. V lost 11 bases, J lost 9 bases, and 7 bases lay in between. The CDR3 length is 9 residues. The V gene's germline CDR1 is MNHNS and CDR2 SASEGT.